This T cell receptor beta chain was sequenced during a study of shared clonotypes between healthy human individuals (dated by TCRdb to 2018 to 2020). Study-wide context: Two women and a few men aged 18 to 49 years were included in the cohort. Per donor, three plates each were used for CD4 naive and CD4 memory, two for CD8 naive, and one for CD8 memory. The study deeply sequenced blood TCR repertoires of about 5 healthy adults to estimate repertoire size and the extent of clonotype sharing between individuals. To increase sequencing depth and limit assay-specific biases, different laboratories used diverse techniques to prepare libraries and sequence TCR repertoires. Per donor, leukapheresis produced somewhere between about 0.9 and 10 billion PBMCs.

From cysteine to phenylalanine, the CDR3 is 14 amino acids long. Only the CDR3 region is kept as DNA, spanning 42 bases read in frame from base 1. For CDR1 and CDR2, the germline V gene lists SGDLS and YYNGEE. Relative to germline, V is missing 3 bases and J is missing 5 bases, with 7 bases of the junction outside any gene match. Note on this clone: Its specific antigen is unknown. No much larger clonotype is one base removed from it; base qualities were not supplied.

TCR CDR3 regions were amplified from genomic DNA by multiplex PCR using the deep immunoSEQ assay. Extracted genomic DNA from each cell subset was spread evenly across all wells of several immunoSEQ 96-well plates, with each plate serving as a replicate. For sorted subsets, roughly 200 ng genomic DNA, equal to about 30,000 T cell genomes, was loaded into each replicate PCR. Purified libraries were quantified with a Qubit 3.0 fluorometer, sized on a Bioanalyzer 2100, and re-quantified with the KAPA Library Quantification kit. A separate single-read 150-cycle Illumina NextSeq 550 flow cell was used to sequence each immunoSEQ 96-well plate. The original pipeline was this. Because only junctional sequences without quality scores were contained in the immunoSEQ output, filtering matching that applied to full-length reads could not be performed. To assign V/J genes and CDR3, sequences were annotated against IMGT germline references using PyIR, a Python wrapper for IgBLAST v1.9. Reads with weak V/J assignments (E-value above 1e-6), missing CDR3, stop codons, out-of-frame junctions, or ambiguous translated residues were removed. V3J clonotypes were defined as sequences sharing the same inferred V gene, J gene, and CDR3 amino acid sequence. To compute the percentage overlap between repertoires, the number of shared unique clonotypes was divided by the size of the smaller repertoire. RTK rarefaction, the Chao1 estimator, and Recon v2.1 estimates of unobserved clonotypes were used to assess repertoire richness. Generation probabilities for all TCRbeta clonotypes obtained by the gDNA method from a handful of donors were computed using OLGA. TCRdb provides this immuneACCESS table in a form limited to in-frame rearrangements. Some clones are lacking; in checked studies, under half of them reflect an unresolved V gene, and why the rest are absent is not known. V and J calls and clone size are copied from that table; D and trimming were computed from the DNA. In all, the sample holds about 2 million clones, and over 85% of those were seen once. Of the sample, approximately 1% is held by the ten largest clones.

General study outcomes and caveats: Sharing across a handful of donors was observed for about 5% of naive CD4, under 4% of naive CD8, over 2% of memory CD4, and roughly 0.4% of memory CD8 clonotypes. Based on pairwise subsampling, the degree of clonotype sharing among donors was expected to be affected by sequencing depth. Sampling was restricted to blood, and TCR repertoires in tissues likely differ from the TCR repertoires found in blood. The genetic and exposure-history diversity represented was limited by the small number of donors. Compared with non-shared clonotypes, the clonotypes found in all four sorted-subset donors had higher generation probabilities. Estimated clonotype richness was generally larger for naive than for memory subsets. Incomplete sequencing was indicated by rarefaction of sorted-subset datasets, despite the large sequencing depth.

For the CD8 naive samples, CD45RO-negative cells were positively selected for CCR7, yielding a CD45RA+CCR7+ population from which TemRA cells were excluded. Donors were healthy HIV-negative adults with no recently reported acute infections or vaccinations. All donors were Caucasian adults living in Nashville, Tennessee, USA. Blood was obtained by leukapheresis, after which PBMCs were separated by Ficoll-Histopaque density gradient centrifugation and cryopreserved in liquid nitrogen vapor phase. Analytical flow cytometry was used to check the purity and quantity of every magnetically sorted T cell population. Genomic DNA was isolated from every sorted fraction and measured by UV absorbance on a Nanodrop 2000c.

The sequence is built from TRBV9 and TRBJ2-7; 8 bases in between match TRBD2. This receptor was taken from a man aged 18 to 30 in good health. The sequencing sample was made of naive CD8+ T cells sorted from blood. This specimen's cell subset or site label, interpreted: CD45RA+CCR7+. The CDR3 region has the sequence CASSAGGEAHEQYF. The DNA sequence is given as TGTGCCAGCAGCGCCGGGGGGGAGGCCCACGAGCAGTACTTC.